The entry below gives a single TCR beta chain sequence along with its context. Its matching antigen is unknown. This entry is derived from a study of cytomegalovirus exposure and HLA in healthy donors. Trimming removed 3 bases from V and 4 bases from J; junction bases left unmatched: 6. CDR3 size: 15 residues. CDR1 MDHEN and CDR2 SYDVKM come from the germline V gene. Study results and caveats: According to the study, roughly 160 TCR beta chains were cytomegalovirus-associated. Later analysis associated a missense DCLRE1C variant with TCR beta V- and J-gene trimming.

It was with 60 Vbeta and 13 Jbeta primers that the PCR ran. TCRdb keeps only in-frame clones here, not all; method: immunoSEQ multiplex PCR. The sample has over 110,000 clones; 82% are singletons. The receptor was derived from a male donor in good health and CMV-seronegative. Sample: PBMCs. The J gene is TRBJ2-7, the V gene TRBV28; the match to TRBD2 covers 10 bases. This chain's CDR3 is CASSFGTSGKYEQYF. In nucleotides, the CDR3 is TGTGCCAGCAGTTTTGGCACTAGCGGGAAGTACGAGCAGTACTTC.